This entry features one T cell receptor (beta chain) sequence. Its matching antigen is unknown. Subsets of CD8+ T cells were each sorted in triplicate at approximately 300,000 cells apiece. Identification of naive CD8+ T cells rested on CD45RO-CCR7+CD27+CD95- status. UMI-labeled 5' RACE TRB cDNA libraries were prepared from the cells. TCRdb reprocessed the 5' RACE reads and reports one entry per CDR3 protein, with no DNA. The sample table sets out roughly 60,000 distinct CDR3 sequences. The data were taken from a study of CXCR3-negative and CXCR3-positive naive CD8 T cells. Germline CDR1 is SQVTM and CDR2 is ANQGSEA. The CDR3 runs to 14 residues. Study outcomes and limitations: From TRB CDR3 properties, TCR strength was inferred; surface CD5 did not differ between naive subsets. More hydrophobic TRB CDR3s occurred in CXCR3-positive than in CXCR3-negative naive cells. Naive cells used TRBV-TRBJ genes in much the same way whether CXCR3-negative or CXCR3-positive; memory cells did not.

This receptor was obtained from a human donor in good health. Some clones in this sample may be carry-over from other donors' samples. The sample consisted of naive CXCR3+ CD8+ T cells from blood. As for subset: CD45RO-CCR7+CD27+CD95- naive CD8+ T cells expressing CXCR3 (TNR3+). This sequence joins TRBV29-1 and TRBJ2-7; TCRdb's D call of TRBD1 is untestable without DNA. CDR3 sequence: CSVHLLTGGDEQYF.